This T cell receptor beta chain was sequenced for a study of blood T cell repertoires in COVID-19. Study information: In each case, the material was cDNA or gDNA derived from T cells, B-cell-depleted T cells, or PBMCs.

Trimming shortened V by 0 bases and J by 6 bases, and 9 bases separated the two germline ends. The CDR3 runs 13 residues. CDR1 WSHSY and CDR2 SAAADI come from the germline V gene. Per the original data handling: Researchers report that nucleated cell counts were estimated from reference gene primer amplification. Using immunoSEQ multiplex PCR, the repertoire was profiled, and TCRdb retains in-frame clones only, with some absent. That table is the source of V, J and clone size, and D and trimming were worked out from the DNA. The table records under 200,000 clones, approximately 80% of them present only once.

The sequence was collected from a man aged 50 to 60 who had recovered from COVID-19. The material sequenced was PBMCs or T cells enriched from blood (not recorded which). V is TRBV10-2 and J is TRBJ2-7; a weak D match, TRBD2 (5 bases). CDR3 region: CASSESGSGEQYF. CDR3 DNA: TGCGCCAGCAGTGAGTCAGGGAGTGGCGAGCAGTACTTC.